This T cell receptor beta chain emerged from a study of shared clonotypes between healthy human individuals. Study-wide results and limits: Among a handful of donors, roughly 5.5% of naive CD4 clonotypes were found in common.

The method was immunoSEQ multiplex PCR; TCRdb's version includes in-frame clones alone and lacks a portion of them. Here the sample spans approximately 530,000 clones, 90% to 97% being singletons. Concerning this clone itself: As yet, its antigen is unknown.

The germline V gene encodes CDR1 MDHEN and CDR2 SYDVKM. The CDR3 sequence is 14 residues long. Trimming pared 6 bases from V and 6 bases from J, leaving 15 bases between. The clonotype originates from a woman aged 30 to 39 in good health. The V call is TRBV28, the J call TRBJ2-1; the D gene is possibly TRBD1 (6 bases). Sequenced input: naive CD4+ T cells sorted from blood. Subset here: CD45RA+ positively selected. Here the CDR3 DNA reads TGTGCCAGCAGGGGGGCTACCCCCCCCAATGAGCAGTTCTTC. Translating gives CASRGATPPNEQFF.